This TCR beta chain was obtained from a study of radiotherapy plus CTLA-4 blockade in lung cancer (dated by TCRdb to 2016 to 2018). Regarding the complete study: Objective responses were observed in approximately 17% of enrolled patients, and disease control was achieved in 25% to 40%.

The CDR3 sequence holds 15 residues, the cysteine and phenylalanine included. Only CDR3 DNA is held: 45 bases, read in frame from base 1. Looking up the germline V gene (reference sequence) yields CDR1 SEHNR and CDR2 FQNEAQ. V has 5 bases trimmed and J has 5 bases trimmed; junction bases matching no gene number 5. Focal radiation therapy combined with CTLA-4 blockade (ipilimumab) was tested in patients with chemo-refractory metastatic non-small-cell lung cancer. Overall study results and their limits: The strongest predictors of response were reported to be early dynamic shifts in blood T cell clones along with a rise in serum interferon-beta following radiation. TCR clones derived from tumors expanded in peripheral blood after treatment with radiotherapy and ipilimumab.

The library relied on the immunoSEQ multiplex PCR assay. Not all clones reach the TCRdb copy of this immuneACCESS table, which keeps in-frame sequences only. Checked studies attribute under half of the gap to unresolved V genes and leave the rest unexplained. For this sample there are roughly 59,000 clones; about 72% appear just once. About 8% of the sample is held by the ten biggest clonotypes. As for this clone: Its target antigen remains unknown. Qualities for individual bases were not recorded, and no much larger clone is one base off.

This receptor was taken from a human donor with non-small cell lung cancer whose response to radiotherapy plus ipilimumab could not be evaluated. The sequencing used peripheral blood, collected from a patient treated with radiotherapy plus ipilimumab. Rearrangement joined TRBV7-9 to TRBJ2-2; TRBD2 matches 10 bases in the middle. The DNA sequence is TGTGCCAGCAGCCTTCTAGCGGGAGTTACCGGGGAGCTGTTTTTT. Translated, this is CASSLLAGVTGELFF.